Presented here are 17 T cell receptor beta chains from one specimen sequenced in a study of Graves' ophthalmopathy and Graves' hyperthyroidism. Transcripts of RNA were the source for amplifying TCR beta CDR3 regions. Investigators did first-round RT-PCR with HTBI primers, then second-round multiplex PCR. One entry per CDR3 protein, called by TCRdb with MiXCR from the multiplex PCR reads. The repertoire holds about 400,000 distinct CDR3 sequences, with roughly 18% as singletons. The source material was peripheral blood. These receptors were taken from a woman younger than 35 with Graves' ophthalmopathy.

There are many counts of this clonotype. The CDR3: CASSLEEVTSGNTIYF. The CDR3 coding sequence is TGTGCCAGCAGTTTAGAGGAGGTGACGTCTGGAAACACCATATATTTT. V is TRBV28 and J is TRBJ1-3; D gene uncertain. The CDR3 is 16 amino acids. Germline CDR1 MDHEN, CDR2 SYDVKM. V lost 2 bases to trimming and J lost 1 base, with 12 bases between them.

The rearrangement links TRBV2 to TRBJ2-7; 8 bases are a match to TRBD1. Germline V gene sequence: CDR1 SNHLY, CDR2 FYNNEI. V shed 7 bases, J shed 4 bases, and the junction held 12 bases outside the gene matches. This CDR3 spans 15 amino acids. The DNA for the CDR3 is TGTGCCAGCAACCCGGGCAGGGGGCTAGGGTACGAGCAGTACTTC. As protein: CASNPGRGLGYEQYF.

This clonotype was counted many times. V and J are TRBV6-1 and TRBJ1-1; D unresolved. This CDR3 spans 12 amino acids. Germline-derived CDR1 and CDR2 are MNHNS and SASEGT. Trimming took 6 bases from V and 4 from J, leaving 9 bases between them. CDR3 region: CASRKGSTEAFF. The CDR3 nucleotides are TGTGCCAGCAGGAAGGGAAGCACTGAAGCTTTCTTT.

This clonotype has ten or more counts. The chain links TRBV27 to TRBJ2-7; D not resolved. The CDR3 totals 12 residues. The V and J ends lost 2 bases and 7 bases respectively, with 9 bases between them. Germline V gene sequence: CDR1 MNHEY, CDR2 SMNVEV (reference sequence). The CDR3 protein is CASSLRGEEQYF. The CDR3 DNA reads TGTGCCAGCAGTTTACGTGGGGAAGAGCAGTACTTC.

This clonotype was observed many times. The chain carries TRBV6-2 or TRBV6-3 and TRBJ1-6, with D perhaps TRBD1 (5 bases). This CDR3 has 13 amino acids. Germline CDR1 reads MNHEY; CDR2 reads SVGEGT. The V end was cut by 6 bases, the J end by 7 bases, with 10 bases between. The CDR3 reads CASRIQGNSPLHF. The CDR3 DNA reads TGTGCCAGCAGGATCCAGGGAAATTCACCCCTCCACTTT.

V usage is TRBV5-1 and J usage is TRBJ2-7; 11 bases are a match to TRBD2. J gave up 2 bases and V 2 bases, and 6 bases lay outside the gene matches. The germline CDR1 and CDR2 sequences are SGHRS and YFSETQ. The CDR3 has 16 amino acids. CDR3 coding DNA: TGCGCCAGCAGCTTCACCGGGACTAGCGGAACCTACGAGCAGTACTTC. Its translation: CASSFTGTSGTYEQYF.

This rearrangement joins TRBV27 to TRBJ1-6; 12 bases are shared with TRBD1. CDR1 is MNHEY, CDR2 SMNVEV, per germline (reference sequence). With V trimmed by 8 bases and J by 10 bases, 6 bases remained unmatched. The CDR3 loop spans 14 amino acids. CDR3 DNA sequence: TGTGCCAGCGGCCCGGGACAGGGGGCATCACCCCTCCACTTT. Translating it yields CASGPGQGASPLHF.

This clonotype came up many times. The chain uses TRBV7-3 and TRBJ1-1; 9 bases match TRBD1. The CDR3 is 16 amino acids. The V segment lost 3 bases and the J segment 1 base; nucleotides outside the gene matches: 6. Germline CDR1 SGHTA, CDR2 FQGTGA. The CDR3 nucleotides are TGTGCCAGCAGCTTTACAGGGGGCGCGAGGAACACTGAAGCTTTCTTT. Protein: CASSFTGGARNTEAFF. Full variable domain (remainder filled in from reference TRBV7-3 and TRBJ1-1): GAGVSQTPSNKVTEKGKYVELRCDPISGHTALYWYRQSLGQGPEFLIYFQGTGAADDSGLPNDRFFAVRPEGSVSTLKIQRTERGDSAVYLCASSFTGGARNTEAFFGQGTRLTVV.

This clonotype was counted ten times or more. This chain links TRBV28 with TRBJ1-3; maybe TRBD1 (5 bases). This CDR3 contains 18 residues. The V end lost 6 bases, the J end lost 2 bases, and 23 bases lay between the germline ends. CDR1 is MDHEN and CDR2 is SYDVKM in the germline V gene. This chain's CDR3 is CASSFRARGTHTGNTIYF. CDR3 nucleotide sequence: TGTGCCAGCAGCTTTCGAGCTCGCGGGACCCATACTGGAAACACCATATATTTT.

This clonotype was seen at least ten times. In DNA form, the CDR3 reads TGTGCCAGCTCGGGGGGCAGCCAGAACACTGAAGCTTTCTTT. It yields the protein CASSGGSQNTEAFF. V and J are TRBV6-1 and TRBJ1-1; D may be TRBD1 (6 bases). Trimming removed 8 bases from V and 1 base from J, with 14 bases in between. Germline CDR1 and CDR2: MNHNS and SASEGT. This CDR3 has 14 amino acids.

There are many counts of this clonotype. This sequence joins TRBV6-5 and TRBJ2-2; perhaps TRBD1 as D (6 bases). The CDR3 is 14 residues long. Trimming removed 7 bases from V and 6 bases from J, with 15 bases in between. The germline CDR1 and CDR2 sequences are MNHEY and SVGAGI. CDR3 loop: CASTLNRDPGELFF. CDR3 coding DNA: TGTGCCAGCACCCTGAACAGGGATCCCGGGGAGCTGTTTTTT.

CDR3: CASSHEGQGYYGYTF. The CDR3 DNA is TGTGCCAGCAGTCACGAAGGACAGGGCTACTATGGCTACACCTTC. The chain combines TRBV14 with TRBJ1-2, with TRBD1 matching over 8 bases. The V and J ends lost 6 bases and 3 bases, in that order; junction bases with no gene match: 9. This CDR3 has 15 residues. In germline, CDR1 is SGHDN, CDR2 FVKESK.

This clonotype was counted many times. This rearrangement joins TRBV20-1 to TRBJ1-5; D possibly corresponds to TRBD1 (6 bases). Between the trimmed V and J ends, which lost 4 bases and 6 bases, there was a span of 13 bases. CDR3 length equals 13 residues. CDR1 and CDR2 from the germline V gene are DFQATT and SNEGSKA (reference sequence). This CDR3 is CSANDRFGQPQHF. The CDR3 bases are TGCAGTGCTAATGACAGGTTCGGTCAGCCCCAGCATTTT.

This clonotype was observed a handful of times. This chain connects TRBV10-3 to TRBJ1-3; D is unclear. Germline V CDR1 and CDR2: ENHRY, SYGVKD. Trimming removed 8 bases from V and 2 bases from J, with 10 bases in between. The CDR3 loop spans 13 amino acids. This CDR3 reads CAIHREAGNTIYF. The CDR3 DNA sequence: TGTGCCATCCATCGGGAGGCTGGAAACACCATATATTTT.

This clonotype was seen repeatedly, ten times or more. The rearrangement links TRBV18 to TRBJ1-5; 9 positions match TRBD1. Per germline, CDR1 KGHSH and CDR2 LQKENI. The CDR3 contains 15 residues. V shed 2 bases, J shed 6 bases, and the junction held 5 bases outside the gene matches. The CDR3 spells CASSPSPTGGQPQHF. The CDR3 DNA reads TGTGCCAGCTCACCAAGTCCGACAGGGGGTCAGCCCCAGCATTTT.

This clonotype was seen at least ten times. The chain couples TRBV6-2 or TRBV6-3 to TRBJ2-5; D gene ambiguous. Germline V gene data show CDR1 as MNHEY and CDR2 as SVGEGT. Trimming took 4 bases from V and 5 from J, leaving 5 bases between them. CDR3 length: 11 residues. CDR3 sequence: CASSSSETQYF. In nucleotides, the CDR3 is TGTGCCAGCAGTTCGTCCGAGACCCAGTACTTC.

This clonotype was recorded many times. This sequence joins TRBV20-1 and TRBJ1-1, with D possibly being TRBD1 (5 bases). The germline V gene encodes CDR1 DFQATT and CDR2 SNEGSKA (reference sequence). The V and J ends lost 3 bases and 10 bases respectively, with 15 bases between them. The CDR3 is 12 residues long. CDR3 coding DNA: TGCAGTGCTAGCCCCGGAGGGACTCTAGCTTTCTTT. The encoded protein is CSASPGGTLAFF.